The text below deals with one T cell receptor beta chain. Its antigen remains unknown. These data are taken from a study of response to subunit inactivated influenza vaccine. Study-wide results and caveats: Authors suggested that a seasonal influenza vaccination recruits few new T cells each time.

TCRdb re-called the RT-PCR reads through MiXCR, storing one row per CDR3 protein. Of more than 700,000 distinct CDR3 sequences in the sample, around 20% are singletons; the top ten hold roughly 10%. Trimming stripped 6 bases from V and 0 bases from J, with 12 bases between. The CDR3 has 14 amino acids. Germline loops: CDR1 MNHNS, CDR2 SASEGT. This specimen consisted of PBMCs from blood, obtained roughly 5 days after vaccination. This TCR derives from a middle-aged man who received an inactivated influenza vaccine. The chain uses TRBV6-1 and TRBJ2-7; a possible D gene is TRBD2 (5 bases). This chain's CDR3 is CASSTGGFSYEQYF. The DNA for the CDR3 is TGTGCCAGCAGCACCGGAGGTTTCTCCTACGAGCAGTACTTC.